These T cell receptor beta chains were read from a single sample in a study of OX40 agonist ivuxolimab in advanced cancers. Repertoires were generated with immunoSEQ multiplex PCR, while TCRdb's copy carries only in-frame clones and drops some. The sample shows 50,000 or so clones, 80% to 90% of them seen only once. Sample: CD4+ or CD8+ T cells sorted from blood, taken in a trial of the OX40 agonist ivuxolimab. Receptors were obtained from an adult with an advanced solid tumor such as melanoma, head and neck, liver or kidney cancer. Both conserved end residues are part of each CDR3. A D gene is named only where the DNA matches it firmly.

CDR3aa: CASSGGAADSGNTIYF
CDR3nt: TGTGCCAGCAGCGGAGGGGCAGCTGACTCTGGAAACACCATATATTTT
v_gene: TRBV7-9
j_gene: TRBJ1-3
d_gene: NA

CDR3aa: CASSLREARGNTIYF
CDR3nt: TGTGCCAGCAGCTTAAGGGAGGCACGAGGAAACACCATATATTTT
v_gene: TRBV7-8
j_gene: TRBJ1-3
d_gene: NA

CDR3aa: CSVETRNSGNTIYF
CDR3nt: TGCAGCGTTGAAACCCGGAACTCTGGAAACACCATATATTTT
v_gene: TRBV29-1
j_gene: TRBJ1-3
d_gene: NA

CDR3aa: CASSYGGTITDTQYF
CDR3nt: TGTGCCAGCAGTTACGGCGGGACCATCACAGATACGCAGTATTTT
v_gene: TRBV28
j_gene: TRBJ2-3
d_gene: NA

CDR3aa: CATFGTSGMGYQETQYF
CDR3nt: TGTGCCACCTTCGGGACTAGCGGAATGGGGTACCAAGAGACCCAGTACTTC
v_gene: TRBV7-9
j_gene: TRBJ2-5
d_gene: TRBD2

CDR3aa: CASSLGAGGPYEQYF
CDR3nt: TGTGCCAGCAGTTTGGGAGCGGGAGGGCCATACGAGCAGTACTTC
v_gene: TRBV27
j_gene: TRBJ2-7
d_gene: TRBD2

CDR3aa: CASSSRRGETEAFF
CDR3nt: TGTGCCAGCAGCTCTCGGAGGGGGGAAACTGAAGCTTTCTTT
v_gene: TRBV9
j_gene: TRBJ1-1
d_gene: NA

CDR3aa: CASSPTVGSTDTQYF
CDR3nt: TGTGCCAGCTCACCAACCGTGGGAAGCACAGATACGCAGTATTTT
v_gene: TRBV18
j_gene: TRBJ2-3
d_gene: NA

CDR3aa: CASSTTGHEQFF
CDR3nt: TGTGCCAGCAGCACCACGGGACATGAGCAGTTCTTC
v_gene: TRBV21-1
j_gene: TRBJ2-1
d_gene: NA

CDR3aa: CASSQGRVFTDTQYF
CDR3nt: TGCGCCAGCAGCCAAGGGCGGGTCTTCACAGATACGCAGTATTTT
v_gene: TRBV4-1
j_gene: TRBJ2-3
d_gene: NA

CDR3aa: CASRSPGPYEQYF
CDR3nt: TGTGCCAGCAGATCGCCCGGTCCCTACGAGCAGTACTTC
v_gene: TRBV6-5
j_gene: TRBJ2-7
d_gene: NA

CDR3aa: CASSWQGNQPQHF
CDR3nt: TGTGCCAGCTCATGGCAGGGGAATCAGCCCCAGCATTTT
v_gene: TRBV18
j_gene: TRBJ1-5
d_gene: NA

CDR3aa: CATQGEYEQYF
CDR3nt: TGTGCCACGCAGGGTGAATACGAGCAGTACTTC
v_gene: TRBV2
j_gene: TRBJ2-7
d_gene: NA

CDR3aa: CASSSGTSGTDTQYF
CDR3nt: TGTGCTAGCAGCTCCGGGACTAGCGGCACAGATACGCAGTATTTT
v_gene: TRBV7-7
j_gene: TRBJ2-3
d_gene: TRBD2

CDR3aa: CASSIGTGGELAFF
CDR3nt: TGCGCCAGCAGCATCGGGACAGGGGGCGAACTAGCTTTCTTT
v_gene: TRBV5-1
j_gene: TRBJ1-1
d_gene: TRBD1

CDR3aa: CASAGGRPGNTIYF
CDR3nt: TGTGCCAGCGCGGGCGGTAGACCTGGAAACACCATATATTTT
v_gene: TRBV5-5
j_gene: TRBJ1-3
d_gene: NA

CDR3aa: CASSPRTSGGYNEQFF
CDR3nt: TGTGCCAGCAGTCCTCGGACTAGCGGGGGATACAATGAGCAGTTCTTC
v_gene: TRBV2
j_gene: TRBJ2-1
d_gene: TRBD2

CDR3aa: CASSPSAGGPETQYF
CDR3nt: TGTGCCAGCAGCCCGTCGGCGGGGGGTCCGGAGACCCAGTACTTC
v_gene: TRBV5-4
j_gene: TRBJ2-5
d_gene: TRBD2